The 27 T cell receptor beta chains below all came from one sample that was sequenced in a study of T-cell memory formation after mild COVID-19. Using its own MiXCR run on the 5' RACE reads, TCRdb lists one record per CDR3 protein. Here the sample spans around 340,000 distinct CDR3 sequences, roughly 21% being singletons. Input material: PBMCs or a T cell subset sorted from them (not recorded which). All receptors come from an adult woman who had mild COVID-19 (a few samples of this study predate the infection). Cell type and time point are not known.

This clonotype was recorded a few times. The rearrangement uses TRBV7-6 and TRBJ2-7; D is undetermined. CDR1 and CDR2 (germline): SGHVS, FNYEAQ. The CDR3 covers 12 residues. The germline V and J ends were trimmed by 3 bases and 6 bases, with 9 bases remaining between them. For the CDR3, the DNA is TGTGCCAGCAGCTTGGGCCTAGGCGAGCAGTACTTC. Translated: CASSLGLGEQYF. Combining the CDR3 with reference TRBV7-6 and TRBJ2-7 gives the whole variable domain GAGVSQSPRYKVTKRGQDVALRCDPISGHVSLYWYRQALGQGPEFLTYFNYEAQQDKSGLPNDRFSAERPEGSISTLTIQRTEQRDSAMYRCASSLGLGEQYFGPGTRLTVT.

The V call is TRBV9, the J call TRBJ2-7; D might be TRBD1 (6 bases). Germline V gives CDR1 SGDLS, CDR2 YYNGEE. The CDR3 has 14 residues. Trimming stripped 4 bases from V and 3 bases from J, with 14 bases between. The CDR3 is CASSIRDTLYEQYF. CDR3 sequence (DNA): TGTGCCAGCAGCATCCGGGACACACTCTACGAGCAGTACTTC.

The gene calls are TRBV5-6 and TRBJ2-1; D is perhaps TRBD2 (6 bases). V was pared by 2 bases and J by 7 bases, with 10 bases between. This CDR3 region has 13 residues. Germline lookup yields CDR1 SGHDT and CDR2 YYEEEE. CDR3 sequence (DNA): TGTGCCAGCAGCTTCCTGCGGGGTAATGAGCAGTTCTTC. It codes for CASSFLRGNEQFF. The full variable domain, with the rest looked up from reference TRBV5-6 and TRBJ2-1, is DAGVTQSPTHLIKTRGQQVTLRCSPKSGHDTVSWYQQALGQGPQFIFQYYEEEERQRGNFPDRFSGHQFPNYSSELNVNALLLGDSALYLCASSFLRGNEQFFGPGTRLTVL.

The J gene is TRBJ2-1, the V gene TRBV4-1; 8 nucleotides match TRBD1. CDR3 length equals 16 residues. The ends lost 3 bases at V and 5 bases at J; junction bases unmatched: 9. Per germline, CDR1 MGHRA and CDR2 YSYEKL. CDR3 sequence: CASSQMDRDIHNEQFF. The CDR3 DNA follows: TGCGCCAGCAGCCAGATGGACAGGGACATCCACAATGAGCAGTTCTTC.

The rearrangement links TRBV18 to TRBJ2-5; weak D call: TRBD2 (6 bases). The CDR3 spans 14 residues. Germline V gene data show CDR1 as KGHSH and CDR2 as LQKENI. Between the trimmed V and J ends, which lost 4 bases and 2 bases, there was a span of 11 bases. The CDR3 DNA reads TGTGCCAGCTCACGGGACGCGGGACAAGAGACCCAGTACTTC. This codes for CASSRDAGQETQYF. The entire variable domain, with the rest obtained from reference TRBV18 and TRBJ2-5, is as follows: NAGVMQNPRHLVRRRGQEARLRCSPMKGHSHVYWYRQLPEEGLKFMVYLQKENIIDESGMPKERFSAEFPKEGPSILRIQQVVRGDSAAYFCASSRDAGQETQYFGPGTRLLVL.

In its sample, this clonotype was seen a few times. V and J are TRBV10-3 and TRBJ1-1, with TRBD1 matching over 10 bases. J was trimmed by 0 bases and V by 6 bases; bases with no gene match: 4. The CDR3 sequence is 15 residues long. CDR1 is ENHRY and CDR2 is SYGVKD in the germline V gene. The DNA for the CDR3 is TGTGCCATCAGCAGGGACAGGGGCATGAACACTGAAGCTTTCTTT. Residues: CAISRDRGMNTEAFF.

This clonotype was detected a few times. The chain employs TRBV7-2 and TRBJ2-1; D gene uncertain. V lost 6 bases, J lost 10 bases, and 10 bases lay in between. Germline values: CDR1 SGHTA, CDR2 FQGNSA. This CDR3 has 11 residues. The CDR3 is CASRIRAEQFF. The DNA of the CDR3 is TGTGCCAGCAGGATCCGAGCGGAGCAGTTCTTC.

CDR3 in amino acids: CSVALTVTGNTIYF. DNA for the CDR3: TGCAGCGTTGCCCTGACAGTTACTGGAAACACCATATATTTT. This chain uses TRBV29-1 with TRBJ1-3; a weak D match, TRBD1 (5 bases). The length of the CDR3 is 14 residues. Germline values: CDR1 SQVTM, CDR2 ANQGSEA. Between the trimmed V and J ends, which lost 4 bases and 2 bases, there was a span of 12 bases.

Notes on this clonotype: No conserved phenylalanine or tryptophan is present at the end of the CDR3, so a read error is the likely explanation. The chain joins TRBV20-1 to TRBJ2-5; tentatively, D is TRBD2 (6 bases). CDR1 and CDR2 from the germline V gene are DFQATT and SNEGSKA (reference sequence). V shed 7 bases and J shed 1 base, with 16 bases lying between them. This CDR3 is 14 amino acids long. CDR3 protein: CSVMAGRIQETQYL. DNA of the CDR3: TGCAGTGTTATGGCGGGGAGAATCCAAGAGACCCAGTACTTA.

This clonotype was seen only a few times. The J gene is TRBJ2-5, the V gene TRBV7-6; unclear D gene. This CDR3 has 13 amino acids. Germline CDR1 SGHVS, CDR2 FNYEAQ. V was cut by 5 bases and J by 5 bases, with 12 bases left in between. The CDR3 protein is CASSKILGETQYF. CDR3 coding DNA: TGTGCCAGCAGCAAAATCCTCGGGGAGACCCAGTACTTC. The full variable domain, completed using reference TRBV7-6 and TRBJ2-5, is GAGVSQSPRYKVTKRGQDVALRCDPISGHVSLYWYRQALGQGPEFLTYFNYEAQQDKSGLPNDRFSAERPEGSISTLTIQRTEQRDSAMYRCASSKILGETQYFGPGTRLLVL.

The CDR3 loop is CASSGSNTEAFF. The CDR3 DNA follows: TGTGCCAGCAGTGGTTCGAACACTGAAGCTTTCTTT. The V and J genes are TRBV6-6 and TRBJ1-1; no definite D call. This CDR3 region has 12 residues. The germline V and J ends were trimmed by 5 bases and 1 base, with 5 bases remaining between them. Germline V CDR1 and CDR2: MNHNY, SVGAGI (reference sequence).

This rearrangement joins TRBV4-1 to TRBJ1-1, with TRBD1 matching 11 bases. J lost 2 bases, V lost 4 bases, and 6 bases had no gene match. Germline loops: CDR1 MGHRA, CDR2 YSYEKL. CDR3 length equals 16 residues. The CDR3 sequence: CASSPLGQGDNTEAFF. The CDR3 DNA reads TGCGCCAGCAGCCCATTGGGACAGGGGGATAACACTGAAGCTTTCTTT.

The chain combines TRBV19 with TRBJ2-5; D ambiguous. V lost 5 bases and J 2 bases, leaving 12 bases between the germline ends. This CDR3 region has 14 residues. Per the germline V gene, CDR1 is LNHDA and CDR2 is SQIVND (reference sequence). DNA for the CDR3: TGTGCCAGTAGTGCGACATTGGGACAAGAGACCCAGTACTTC. Protein: CASSATLGQETQYF.

This clonotype occurred a few times. The chain couples TRBV9 to TRBJ2-5; D is possibly TRBD1 (6 bases). The CDR3 has 16 amino acids. With 0 bases removed from V and 4 bases from J, the gap between germline ends came to 16 bases. CDR1 is SGDLS and CDR2 is YYNGEE in the germline V gene. CDR3 protein: CASSVGTALTAETQYF. The CDR3 DNA sequence: TGTGCCAGCAGCGTAGGGACAGCTTTAACGGCAGAGACCCAGTACTTC.

The chain carries TRBV6-2 or TRBV6-3 and TRBJ2-1; D possibly corresponds to TRBD2 (6 bases). This CDR3 comprises 16 residues. Trimming pared 0 bases from V and 8 bases from J, leaving 17 bases between. In germline, CDR1 is MNHEY, CDR2 SVGEGT. The CDR3 is CASSYSAPGASDEQFF. The CDR3 DNA follows: TGTGCCAGCAGTTACTCGGCCCCGGGAGCGTCCGATGAGCAGTTCTTC.

This clonotype occurred a few times. The chain combines TRBV20-1 with TRBJ2-5, with no clear D. This CDR3 is 11 amino acids long. V was pared by 3 bases and J by 2 bases, with 4 bases between. Germline V gene sequence: CDR1 DFQATT, CDR2 SNEGSKA (reference sequence). In nucleotides, the CDR3 is TGCAGTGCTAGGCCTCAAGAGACCCAGTACTTC. Residues: CSARPQETQYF.

CDR3 sequence: CASSPGTGWANTEAFF. The CDR3 bases are TGTGCCAGCTCACCAGGGACAGGATGGGCAAACACTGAAGCTTTCTTT. The rearrangement joins TRBV18 to TRBJ1-1; TRBD1 aligns across 8 bases. CDR1 and CDR2 (germline): KGHSH, LQKENI. V dropped 2 bases and J dropped 2; count of bases not matched to a gene: 7. The length of the CDR3 is 16 residues.

V is TRBV6-6 and J is TRBJ2-5; the D is unclear. Germline V lookup: CDR1 MNHNY, CDR2 SVGAGI (reference sequence). CDR3 length: 14 residues. V was clipped by 0 bases and J by 2 bases, with 7 bases between them. CDR3 in DNA: TGTGCCAGCAGTTACTCGAACCAACAAGAGACCCAGTACTTC. Translation gives CASSYSNQQETQYF.

This rearrangement joins TRBV25-1 to TRBJ1-1; D gene ambiguous. V lost 7 bases to trimming and J lost 0 bases, with 12 bases between them. Germline V gene sequence: CDR1 MGHDK, CDR2 SYGVNS. The CDR3 is 14 residues long. As DNA, the CDR3 is TGTGCCAGCACTCGCTCTAGGTTGAACACTGAAGCTTTCTTT. It codes for CASTRSRLNTEAFF.

The chain has TRBV4-1 and TRBJ1-2; 9 nucleotides align to TRBD1. V shed 3 bases and J 1 base; nucleotides not matched to a gene: 6. The CDR3 length is 16 residues. Germline CDR1 and CDR2: MGHRA and YSYEKL. In DNA, the CDR3 is TGCGCCAGCAGCCAGGAACAGGGGGCGGATAACTATGGCTACACCTTC. This translates into CASSQEQGADNYGYTF.

The chain is built from TRBV24-1 and TRBJ1-5; 8 positions agree with TRBD1. The ends lost 9 bases at V and 2 bases at J; junction bases unmatched: 2. Germline V gene lookup returns CDR1 KGHDR and CDR2 SFDVKD. The CDR3 consists of 13 residues. DNA of the CDR3: TGTGCCACCCAGGGGGCAGGCAATCAGCCCCAGCATTTT. Protein sequence: CATQGAGNQPQHF.

This clonotype was observed a handful of times. The chain is built from TRBV7-2 and TRBJ1-4; TRBD1 matches at 8 bases. J lost 4 bases, V lost 6 bases, and 4 bases had no gene match. Per the germline V gene, CDR1 is SGHTA and CDR2 is FQGNSA. This CDR3 contains 14 residues. CDR3 residues: CASSRQGNNEKLFF. DNA of the CDR3: TGTGCCAGCAGTAGACAGGGGAATAATGAAAAACTGTTTTTT.

The chain links TRBV7-9 to TRBJ1-1, with D uncertain. The CDR3 runs 16 residues. V lost 1 base and J lost 2, with 14 bases in between. In germline, CDR1 is SEHNR, CDR2 FQNEAQ (reference sequence). CDR3 region: CASSLVGGQKNTEAFF. CDR3 DNA: TGTGCCAGCAGCTTAGTTGGTGGGCAGAAAAACACTGAAGCTTTCTTT.

V and J are TRBV7-9 and TRBJ2-7; the match to TRBD1 covers 7 bases. There are 13 residues in the CDR3. The V gene end was trimmed by 4 bases and the J gene end by 5 bases; junction bases not matched to a gene: 5. Germline V gene sequence: CDR1 SEHNR, CDR2 FQNEAQ (reference sequence). The DNA for the CDR3 is TGTGCCAGCAGCTCCGTGACAGGGAACGAGCAGTACTTC. Translated: CASSSVTGNEQYF. Filled out from reference TRBV7-9 and TRBJ2-7, the complete variable domain reads DTGVSQNPRHKITKRGQNVTFRCDPISEHNRLYWYRQTLGQGPEFLTYFQNEAQLEKSRLLSDRFSAERPKGSFSTLEIQRTEQGDSAMYLCASSSVTGNEQYFGPGTRLTVT.

This clonotype was counted only a few times. The chain couples TRBV6-6 to TRBJ2-7; 14 nucleotides agree with TRBD2. The ends lost 6 bases at V and 6 bases at J; junction bases unmatched: 10. The V gene's germline CDR1 is MNHNY and CDR2 SVGAGI (reference sequence). The CDR3 extends over 16 amino acids. This chain's CDR3 is CASSTGTSGGVCEQYF. CDR3 coding DNA: TGTGCCAGCAGCACAGGGACTAGCGGGGGTGTGTGCGAGCAGTACTTC.

The rearrangement links TRBV4-3 to TRBJ2-7; 8 nucleotides agree with TRBD1. V was clipped by 0 bases and J by 2 bases; unmatched bases: 9. The germline gives CDR1 LGHNA, CDR2 YSLEER. CDR3 size: 17 residues. CDR3 sequence: CASSQEKVWTGTYEQYF. The DNA for the CDR3 is TGCGCCAGCAGCCAAGAGAAGGTTTGGACAGGGACCTACGAGCAGTACTTC.

The chain uses TRBV6-6 and TRBJ1-6; D remains ambiguous. V lost 10 bases to trimming and J lost 8 bases, with 15 bases between them. The germline gives CDR1 MNHNY, CDR2 SVGAGI (reference sequence). This CDR3 comprises 13 residues. The CDR3 DNA sequence: TGTGCCACATCGAGAGGGTCGGATTCACCCCTCCACTTT. Translation: CATSRGSDSPLHF.